Listed below are T cell receptor beta chains from one sample, sequenced in a study of blood T cell repertoires in COVID-19. Sequenced by immunoSEQ multiplex PCR; TCRdb stores in-frame clones only, minus some. Of about 270,000 clones in the sample, roughly 84% were seen once. Sequencing used peripheral blood. These receptors all stem from a human donor with COVID-19, enrolled during active disease. The donor label of this sample is uncertain. The CDR3 runs from the conserved cysteine through the conserved F or W. The D gene is left open where the match is weak. Part of the rows lack a size; the others show once, few, many or a class for expanded clones.

V	size	D	J	DNA	CDR3
TRBV27	-	-	TRBJ1-2	TGTGCCAGCAGTCCCCGCCACGGGGGTGGCTACACCTTC	CASSPRHGGGYTF
TRBV2	-	-	TRBJ2-3	TGTGCCAGCAGTGAGTTGGCGGGAACCGCAGATACGCAGTATTTT	CASSELAGTADTQYF
TRBV2	-	-	TRBJ2-1	TGTGCCAGCAGGCTAGTGGAGAATGAGCAGTTCTTC	CASRLVENEQFF
TRBV6-5	-	-	TRBJ1-4	TGTGCCAGCAGTTACTCCGGGACACGGAATGAAAAACTGTTTTTT	CASSYSGTRNEKLFF
TRBV5-4	-	TRBD1	TRBJ2-2	TGTGCCAGCAGGTCGGGACAGGGCCGAACCGGGGAGCTGTTTTTT	CASRSGQGRTGELFF
TRBV7-2	few	-	TRBJ1-1	TGTGCCAGCAGCTCTTCCGCGGCTAACACTGAAGCTTTCTTT	CASSSSAANTEAFF
TRBV20-1	-	-	TRBJ2-3	TGCAGTGCTATGATAGAAGATACGCAGTATTTT	CSAMIEDTQYF
TRBV28	-	TRBD1	TRBJ2-2	TGTGCCAGCAGTCCCGGACAGGGGAACACCGGGGAGCTGTTTTTT	CASSPGQGNTGELFF
TRBV7-3	once	-	TRBJ2-1	TGTGCCAGCAGCGTAGGGGGTGAGCAGTTCTTC	CASSVGGEQFF
TRBV11-2	-	-	TRBJ1-3	TGTGCCAGCAGCTTAGATCTCCTGAGCTCTGGAAACACCATATATTTT	CASSLDLLSSGNTIYF
TRBV11-2	-	-	TRBJ2-3	TGTGCCAGTACTCCGAGCTCATTCACAGATACGCAGTATTTT	CASTPSSFTDTQYF
TRBV6-1	-	-	TRBJ1-5	TGTGCCAGCAGTGAAGTACTACCGGAGCAGGGTGCCCAGCATTTT	CASSEVLPEQGAQHF
TRBV5-4	-	TRBD2	TRBJ2-7	TGTGCCAGCAGCCCCGGGGGCCAGCGGGGGACCTACGAGCAGTACTTC	CASSPGGQRGTYEQYF
TRBV28	-	TRBD1	TRBJ1-2	TGTGCCAGCAGTTTCCGGGGGTTACAGGGGGCATATGGCTACACCTTC	CASSFRGLQGAYGYTF
TRBV2	-	-	TRBJ1-5	TGTGCCAGCAGTCAAGAGGCAGGTGGCCAGCCCCAGCATTTT	CASSQEAGGQPQHF
TRBV9	many	-	TRBJ2-5	TGTGCCAGCAGCAATGGCAGGGAAGGGCCTCAAGAGACCCAGTACTTC	CASSNGREGPQETQYF
TRBV2	once	TRBD1	TRBJ2-7	TGTGCCAGCAGTGAGGACAGGGGAGTGGACGAGCAGTACTTC	CASSEDRGVDEQYF
TRBV5-1	-	TRBD2	TRBJ2-1	TGCGCCAGCAGCCTGAGCCGGGAGGGCCCCCTTGAGCAGTTCTTC	CASSLSREGPLEQFF
TRBV27	-	-	TRBJ1-4	TGTGCCAGCAGTGGCCAAAGACAGGAGGCGGCAGTTACTAATGAAAAACTGTTTTTT	CASSGQRQEAAVTNEKLFF
TRBV3-1/TRBV3-2	-	TRBD1	TRBJ2-7	TGTGCCAGCAGCCAACTCTTCACAAGGCAGGGGGCCGGCGAGCAGTACTTC	CASSQLFTRQGAGEQYF
TRBV18	-	TRBD1	TRBJ1-1	TGTGCCAGCTCACACAGGGGGACGGACACTGAAGCTTTCTTT	CASSHRGTDTEAFF
TRBV19	few	-	TRBJ1-1	TGTGCCAGTATATCGGCGACAGGCGGAATGAACACTGAAGCTTTCTTT	CASISATGGMNTEAFF
TRBV10-2	-	TRBD1	TRBJ1-5	TGCGCCAGCAGACAGGGGGGCAACAATCAGCCCCAGCATTTT	CASRQGGNNQPQHF
TRBV28	-	-	TRBJ2-7	TGTGCCAGCAGTTCCCCGGGGCGGGGCTCCTACGAGCAGTACTTC	CASSSPGRGSYEQYF
TRBV27	-	-	TRBJ2-7	TGTGCCAGCAGTCCATATGCCGGGACACCTTACGAGCAGTACTTC	CASSPYAGTPYEQYF
TRBV29-1	-	-	TRBJ1-2	TGCAGCGTTGAGGGCACAGGAGTTGGCTACACCTTC	CSVEGTGVGYTF
TRBV10-3	once	-	TRBJ1-4	TGTGCCATCAGAGATAGCGCAACTAATGAAAAACTGTTTTTT	CAIRDSATNEKLFF
TRBV24-1	-	TRBD2	TRBJ2-1	TGTGCCACCAGTGATACGGCCGGGACTAGCGACAATGAGCAGTTCTTC	CATSDTAGTSDNEQFF
TRBV15	-	-	TRBJ1-1	TGTGCCACCAGCAGAGGCGGGGCATTCAGTGAAGCTTTCTTT	CATSRGGAFSEAFF
TRBV20-1	-	-	TRBJ2-2	TGCAGTGCTCGTGGGGCAGGGGTTCCCGGGGAGCTGTTTTTT	CSARGAGVPGELFF
TRBV6-2/TRBV6-3	once	-	TRBJ2-1	TGTGCCAGCAGTTTTCTTCGACTAGGGAGGAATGAGCAGTTCTTC	CASSFLRLGRNEQFF
TRBV18	-	-	TRBJ1-1	TGTGCCAGCTCACCCCTGGTCCCAGACACTGAAGCTTTCTTT	CASSPLVPDTEAFF
TRBV6-1	-	-	TRBJ1-5	TGTGCCAGCAGTGAATTCGGAGGGGTGCAGCCCCAGCATTTT	CASSEFGGVQPQHF
TRBV11-1	many	-	TRBJ1-2	TGTGCCAGCAGCCCCGACCACAGGGCTAACTATGGCTACACCTTC	CASSPDHRANYGYTF
TRBV20-1	-	TRBD2	TRBJ2-7	TGCAGTGCTAGTCTAGCGGGTCAATACGAGCAGTACTTC	CSASLAGQYEQYF
TRBV27	once	TRBD1	TRBJ2-1	TGTGCCAGTCGCCCGGGACAGGGCTCTTTCTACAATGAGCAGTTCTTC	CASRPGQGSFYNEQFF
TRBV29-1	-	TRBD2	TRBJ2-2	TGCAGCGCCTTAGCGGGGGAAAGGTCTCGCCCCGGGGAGCTGTTTTTT	CSALAGERSRPGELFF
TRBV18	-	TRBD1	TRBJ2-7	TGTGCCAGCTCACCCGGACAGGGGAGCCCCTACGAGCAGTACTTC	CASSPGQGSPYEQYF
TRBV28	-	TRBD1	TRBJ1-5	TGTGCCAGCAGGACACCCGGGACAGGGGGTTATAGCAATCAGCCCCAGCATTTT	CASRTPGTGGYSNQPQHF
TRBV14	-	TRBD1	TRBJ1-1	TGTGCCAGCAGCCACCAGGGACAGCCGAACACTGAAGCTTTCTTT	CASSHQGQPNTEAFF
TRBV14	-	TRBD2	TRBJ2-1	TGTGCCAGCAGCCAAGATCAGCGGGAGAGATCCTTCAGCTCCTACAATGAGCAGTTCTTC	CASSQDQRERSFSSYNEQFF
TRBV28	-	TRBD1	TRBJ1-1	TGTGCCAGCAGTTTACCGACAGGGTTCCCCACTGAAGCTTTCTTT	CASSLPTGFPTEAFF
TRBV2	-	TRBD2	TRBJ2-7	TGTGCCAGCAGTGAGACACTAGCGGGAGTGTCGTACGAGCAGTACTTC	CASSETLAGVSYEQYF
TRBV28	-	TRBD1	TRBJ2-5	TGTGCCAGCAGTTTGTACGGGACAGGTCAATCGGAGACCCAGTACTTC	CASSLYGTGQSETQYF
TRBV7-2	-	-	TRBJ1-5	TGTGCCAGCAGCGCAAGGGCAGGGAGGGGTGGCAATCAGCCCCAGCATTTT	CASSARAGRGGNQPQHF
TRBV27	-	TRBD2	TRBJ2-7	TGTGCCAACCAATTTGAGGCTAGCGGGAATTCCTACGAGCAGTACTTC	CANQFEASGNSYEQYF
TRBV7-2	-	-	TRBJ1-2	TGTGCCAGCAGCTTAGTCCCCCCCAGTGCCTATGGCTACACCTTC	CASSLVPPSAYGYTF
TRBV30	once	TRBD1	TRBJ1-2	TGTGCCTGGAGTGTACGGGCAGGGGGCTCCTATGGCTACACCTTC	CAWSVRAGGSYGYTF
TRBV19	-	-	TRBJ2-7	TGTGCCAGTAGTATTGGGGCAGGGAACTCCTACGAGCAGTACTTC	CASSIGAGNSYEQYF
TRBV5-1	-	TRBD1	TRBJ1-5	TGCGCCAGCAGCTTCGGGACAGGGGTCAATCAGCCCCAGCATTTT	CASSFGTGVNQPQHF
TRBV29-1	once	TRBD2	TRBJ2-1	TGCAGCGTCACCACCGGGACTAGCGGAGGCAATGAGCAGTTCTTC	CSVTTGTSGGNEQFF
TRBV27	once	-	TRBJ1-1	TGTGCCAGCCGCTTAGAGCGCAGAGCGAACACTGAAGCTTTCTTT	CASRLERRANTEAFF
TRBV28	-	-	TRBJ2-7	TGTGCCAGCAGAGAGACAGATTACGAGCAGTACTTC	CASRETDYEQYF
TRBV5-1	-	TRBD2	TRBJ2-1	TGCGCCAGCCGAACTAGCGGGAGTAACAATGAGCAGTTCTTC	CASRTSGSNNEQFF
TRBV27	-	-	TRBJ2-1	TGTGCCAGCAGTTTTTCTGGCGGTACCTACAATGAGCAGTTCTTC	CASSFSGGTYNEQFF